This T cell receptor (beta chain) is from a study of T cells expressing NK-cell markers. Study at large: Most of the eight sequenced donors were classified as HCMV-seropositive, and one was classified as seronegative.

Whole-study results and caveats: Dominant NKG2C+ clonotype frequencies of about 1.0-7.0% of CD8+ T cells were measured in over five donors.

Details on this clonotype: What it binds is not known.

From its re-call of the 5' RACE reads, TCRdb lists each CDR3 protein once, without DNA. This sample's table reports 200,000 to 300,000 distinct CDR3 sequences. Germline CDR1 and CDR2: MNHEY and SVGEGT. This CDR3 comprises 15 residues. Specimen: blood T cells: a sorted CD56 or NKG2C T cell subset, CD4+ or CD8+ T cells, or bulk PBMC T cells (not recorded which). The chain joins TRBV6-2 or TRBV6-3 to TRBJ1-2; the TRBD1 assignment by TCRdb is unverifiable without DNA. This clonotype was obtained from a woman aged 18 to 75 in good health. CDR3 loop: CASSYSGTGRNGYTF.